This T cell receptor (beta chain) was documented in a study of shared clonotypes between healthy human individuals. Overall study results and limits: How much donors shared clonotypes was expected to be affected by sequencing depth.

Genomic DNA of every subset was divided equally among multiple immunoSEQ plates. Unsorted PBMC DNA underwent sequencing on ten immunoSEQ deep assay plates. Produced via immunoSEQ multiplex PCR; TCRdb's table is partial and in-frame only. The repertoire includes about 470,000 clones, 79% of them detected once, and roughly 13% sits in the top ten. Note on this clone: Its antigen is undetermined.

CDR1 is ENHRY and CDR2 is SYGVKD in the germline V gene. The V gene lost 0 bases and the J gene lost 1 base, with 5 bases spanning the gap. This CDR3 is 14 amino acids long. The sample taken for sequencing was PBMCs. This clonotype was sampled from a middle-aged woman in good health. Some clones in this sample may be carry-over from other donors' samples. V is TRBV10-3 and J is TRBJ2-3; D is ambiguous. For the CDR3, the DNA is TGTGCCATCAGTGAGTCGTCGGGCACAGATACGCAGTATTTT. This sequence encodes CAISESSGTDTQYF.